Each of the 30 T cell receptor beta chains below was sequenced from the same sample in a study of PD-1 blockade in classical Hodgkin lymphoma. Time point: cycle 4 day 1 (C4D1), after 6 weeks of nivolumab. Every patient was affected by relapse after autologous stem cell transplantation, while exposure to brentuximab vedotin was not uniform. Libraries were prepared by immunoSEQ multiplex PCR; TCRdb keeps only in-frame clonotypes and omits some of them. The sample lists about 20,000 clones, about three quarters occurring once. The source material was peripheral blood mononuclear cells (PBMCs), sampled before the fourth cycle of nivolumab. The receptors were gathered from a human donor with classical Hodgkin lymphoma.

This clone has just one count. The J gene is TRBJ2-3, the V gene TRBV9; D remains unclear. CDR1 SGDLS and CDR2 YYNGEE come from the germline V gene. The ends were cut back, 2 bases at V and 4 bases at J, with 14 bases in the middle. There are 15 residues in the CDR3. The CDR3 region has the DNA TGTGCCAGCAGCGTGGATTTGGTTTTCGCAGATACGCAGTATTTT. Translating gives CASSVDLVFADTQYF.

This chain joins TRBV5-4 and TRBJ2-2; 8 nucleotides agree with TRBD1. J lost 4 bases, V lost 2 bases, and 4 bases had no gene match. The CDR3 contains 15 residues. CDR1 is SGHNT and CDR2 is YYREEE in the germline V gene (reference sequence). DNA of the CDR3: TGTGCCAGCAGCTTTGACAGGGGAGGCACCGGGGAGCTGTTTTTT. Its translation is CASSFDRGGTGELFF.

This clone is labeled as medium-sized. The gene calls are TRBV2 and TRBJ2-7; D not resolved. V was clipped by 7 bases and J by 0 bases, with 4 bases between them. CDR3 length equals 11 residues. Germline-derived CDR1 and CDR2 are SNHLY and FYNNEI. Written as DNA, the CDR3 is TGTGCCAGCACCGACTCCTACGAGCAGTACTTC. This encodes CASTDSYEQYF.

The CDR3: CASSRVQETQYF. The CDR3 DNA is TGCGCCAGCAGTCGCGTCCAAGAGACCCAGTACTTC. The V call is TRBV23-1, the J call TRBJ2-5; D remains ambiguous. TRBV23-1 is recorded as an ORF, its role being uncertain. V lost 4 bases, J lost 1 base, and 4 bases lay in between. The CDR3 totals 12 residues.

The chain couples TRBV11-3 to TRBJ1-1; 9 bases line up with TRBD1. V shed 4 bases, J shed 11 bases, and the junction held 5 bases outside the gene matches. Germline V lookup: CDR1 SGHNT, CDR2 YENEEA. The CDR3 extends over 12 amino acids. DNA of the CDR3: TGTGCCAGCAGCTCTACAGGGGGCGAGGCTTTCTTT. Protein: CASSSTGGEAFF.

The chain is built from TRBV19 and TRBJ1-2; 8 positions agree with TRBD1. V lost 5 bases to trimming and J lost 8 bases; unmatched junction nucleotides: 10. The germline CDR1 and CDR2 sequences are LNHDA and SQIVND (reference sequence). This CDR3 comprises 14 residues. This CDR3 is CASSVIQGARGYTF. The CDR3 DNA is TGTGCCAGTAGTGTCATTCAGGGGGCACGGGGCTACACCTTC.

The chain combines TRBV11-3 with TRBJ2-3, with D perhaps assigned TRBD1 or TRBD2 (6 bases each). In germline, CDR1 is SGHNT, CDR2 YENEEA. The ends were cut back, 4 bases at V and 2 bases at J, with 16 bases in the middle. This CDR3 spans 16 amino acids. Written as DNA, the CDR3 is TGTGCCAGCAGCTCCGTTGGGGGGCCTGACACAGATACGCAGTATTTT. Translation: CASSSVGGPDTDTQYF.

The chain is built from TRBV5-1 and TRBJ1-6, with no clear D. Germline V gives CDR1 SGHRS, CDR2 YFSETQ. This CDR3 contains 16 residues. Trimming shortened V by 3 bases and J by 6 bases, and 16 bases separated the two germline ends. The DNA of the CDR3 is TGCGCCAGCAGCTCCTCCCTCTTAAGGCCTAATTCACCCCTCCACTTT. Its translation: CASSSSLLRPNSPLHF.

This clone was observed a handful of times. The CDR3 DNA follows: TGTGCCAGCAGTCTCTGGGGCGATGGCTACACCTTC. The encoded protein is CASSLWGDGYTF. The chain carries TRBV7-6 and TRBJ1-2, with a weak D call TRBD1 (5 bases). The CDR3 contains 12 residues. Trimming took off 6 bases at V and 6 bases at J, with 11 bases between the two ends. Germline values: CDR1 SGHVS, CDR2 FNYEAQ.

This clone was detected only a few times. The chain has TRBV5-8 and TRBJ2-7; no clear D. V lost 2 bases to trimming and J lost 2 bases, with 8 bases between them. This CDR3 spans 13 amino acids. Per germline, CDR1 SGHTS and CDR2 YDEGEE. The CDR3 loop is CASSFGRTYEQYF. CDR3 in DNA: TGTGCCAGCAGCTTCGGACGGACCTACGAGCAGTACTTC.

The V gene is TRBV19, the J gene TRBJ2-7; no firm D call. The CDR3 loop spans 13 amino acids. CDR1 LNHDA and CDR2 SQIVND come from the germline V gene (reference sequence). Trimming cost V 6 bases and J 0 bases, with 9 bases left between them. The CDR3 bases are TGTGCCAGTAGCGCCGGGTCCTCCTACGAGCAGTACTTC. It is translated as CASSAGSSYEQYF.

This clone was seen a single time. This chain connects TRBV19 to TRBJ2-5; 9 bases are a match to TRBD2. CDR3 length: 15 amino acids. Trimming cost V 4 bases and J 5 bases; bases outside gene matches: 8. Germline loops: CDR1 LNHDA, CDR2 SQIVND (reference sequence). CDR3: CASSTTSGNGETQYF. The CDR3 DNA sequence: TGTGCCAGTAGTACGACTAGCGGTAATGGGGAGACCCAGTACTTC. Using reference TRBV19 and TRBJ2-5 for the parts outside the CDR3, the full variable domain is DGGITQSPKYLFRKEGQNVTLSCEQNLNHDAMYWYRQDPGQGLRLIYYSQIVNDFQKGDIAEGYSVSREKKESFPLTVTSAQKNPTAFYLCASSTTSGNGETQYFGPGTRLLVL.

This clone is termed medium-sized. The rearrangement links TRBV28 to TRBJ1-5; possible D gene TRBD1, 5 bases. V gave up 6 bases and J gave up 5 bases, with 14 bases separating them. The CDR3 is 14 residues long. Per germline, CDR1 MDHEN and CDR2 SYDVKM. CDR3 amino acids: CASRPAGLDQPQHF. CDR3 coding DNA: TGTGCCAGCAGACCTGCGGGACTGGATCAGCCCCAGCATTTT.

This sequence joins TRBV7-9 and TRBJ2-3; maybe TRBD2 (6 bases). Trimming pared 5 bases from V and 0 bases from J, leaving 15 bases between. From germline, CDR1 is SEHNR and CDR2 FQNEAQ (reference sequence). The CDR3 runs 16 residues. Here the CDR3 reads CASSRDGGTSTDTQYF. In nucleotides, the CDR3 is TGTGCCAGCAGCCGGGACGGCGGGACTAGCACAGATACGCAGTATTTT.

The chain uses TRBV30 and TRBJ2-1; D not certain. The CDR3 contains 14 residues. Trimming pared 0 bases from V and 10 bases from J, leaving 16 bases between. Germline CDR1 and CDR2: GTSNPN and SVGIG (reference sequence). The CDR3, as DNA: TGTGCCTGGAGTGTCCCCCAGTCCCGTAGGGAGCAGTTCTTC. It is translated as CAWSVPQSRREQFF. Full variable domain (missing parts from reference TRBV30 and TRBJ2-1): SQTIHQWPATLVQPVGSPLSLECTVEGTSNPNLYWYRQAAGRGLQLLFYSVGIGQISSEVPQNLSASRPQDRQFILSSKKLLLSDSGFYLCAWSVPQSRREQFFGPGTRLTVL.

The chain couples TRBV29-1 to TRBJ2-7; 10 bases align to TRBD1. Germline loops: CDR1 SQVTM, CDR2 ANQGSEA. The V gene end was trimmed by 7 bases and the J gene end by 3 bases; junction bases not matched to a gene: 3. The CDR3 totals 12 residues. The CDR3 coding sequence is TGCAGCGCAGGGACAGGGGACTACGAGCAGTACTTC. This gives the protein CSAGTGDYEQYF.

The chain is built from TRBV15 and TRBJ2-5; 10 positions agree with TRBD2. This CDR3 is built from 19 residues. J gave up 4 bases and V 0 bases, and 14 bases lay outside the gene matches. CDR1 and CDR2 (germline): LNHNV, YYDKDF (reference sequence). This CDR3 reads CATSRERGYLAGVGETQYF. CDR3 sequence (DNA): TGTGCCACCAGCAGAGAGAGGGGGTATCTAGCGGGAGTGGGAGAGACCCAGTACTTC.

The chain employs TRBV15 and TRBJ2-1, with a possible D match to TRBD2 (5 bases). CDR1 LNHNV and CDR2 YYDKDF come from the germline V gene (reference sequence). CDR3 length equals 14 residues. The V end was cut by 0 bases, the J end by 3 bases, with 6 bases between. The CDR3 sequence: CATSRERVYNEQFF. CDR3 nucleotide sequence: TGTGCCACCAGCAGAGAGAGGGTCTACAATGAGCAGTTCTTC.

The chain recombines TRBV18 with TRBJ2-2, with D perhaps TRBD1 or TRBD2 (5 bases each). Between the trimmed V and J ends, which lost 2 bases and 5 bases, there was a span of 9 bases. Germline V CDR1 and CDR2: KGHSH, LQKENI. The CDR3 has 14 residues. The CDR3 sequence: CASSPDRGTGELFF. CDR3 nucleotides: TGTGCCAGCTCACCAGACAGAGGGACCGGGGAGCTGTTTTTT.

The V gene is TRBV15, the J gene TRBJ1-3, with 8 bases matching TRBD1. V lost 3 bases, J lost 2 bases, and 6 bases stayed unmatched. Germline loops: CDR1 LNHNV, CDR2 YYDKDF (reference sequence). The CDR3 spans 16 residues. The CDR3 nucleotides read TGTGCCACCAGCAGCGCCATCAGGGGGCCTGGAAACACCATATATTTT. Amino acid sequence: CATSSAIRGPGNTIYF.

V usage is TRBV7-2 and J usage is TRBJ2-7; D call uncertain. Germline V gene sequence: CDR1 SGHTA, CDR2 FQGNSA. Trimming cost V 1 base and J 2 bases, with 6 bases left between them. The CDR3 runs to 13 residues. Here the CDR3 reads CASSLGRTYEQYF. The CDR3 bases are TGTGCCAGCAGCTTAGGCCGGACCTACGAGCAGTACTTC.

This clone has more than one count but fewer than ten. Here the CDR3 reads CASSVGESSYEQYF. The CDR3 nucleotides read TGTGCCAGCAGCGTAGGTGAAAGCTCCTACGAGCAGTACTTC. The chain carries TRBV9 and TRBJ2-7; D gene uncertain. CDR3 size: 14 residues. Trimming left V 0 bases short and J 0 bases short, with 7 bases between. Germline assignment: CDR1 SGDLS and CDR2 YYNGEE.

The CDR3 DNA sequence: TGTGCCAGCACCTCAACCGGGACTACGCAGTATTTT. It codes for CASTSTGTTQYF. The chain couples TRBV6-1 to TRBJ2-3; D is tentatively TRBD1 or TRBD2 (5 bases each). CDR3 length: 12 amino acids. Between the trimmed V and J ends, which lost 7 bases and 8 bases, there was a span of 13 bases. Germline CDR1 reads MNHNS; CDR2 reads SASEGT.

This chain uses TRBV6-5 with TRBJ2-7, with D maybe TRBD1 (6 bases). The CDR3 length is 14 residues. The ends were cut back, 2 bases at V and 5 bases at J, with 13 bases in the middle. Germline assignment: CDR1 MNHEY and CDR2 SVGAGI. The CDR3 DNA follows: TGTGCCAGCAGTTACGGCCAGGGGCGCGACGAGCAGTACTTC. It is translated as CASSYGQGRDEQYF.

The chain is built from TRBV6-1 and TRBJ1-3; D might be TRBD1 (5 bases). Germline V lookup: CDR1 MNHNS, CDR2 SASEGT. The CDR3 is made up of 14 amino acids. The ends were cut back, 6 bases at V and 1 base at J, with 10 bases in the middle. In DNA form, the CDR3 reads TGTGCCAGCAGGCGACCAGGGTCTGGAAACACCATATATTTT. Translated, it gives CASRRPGSGNTIYF.

The chain uses TRBV6-5 and TRBJ1-6; no firm D call. CDR1 is MNHEY and CDR2 is SVGAGI in the germline V gene. This CDR3 has 13 amino acids. The V and J ends lost 8 bases and 6 bases respectively, with 11 bases between them. DNA of the CDR3: TGTGCCAGCTTAGATGAAACTAATTCACCCCTCCACTTT. Translation: CASLDETNSPLHF.

The chain carries TRBV9 and TRBJ1-1; TRBD1 matches at 8 bases. The CDR3 loop spans 17 amino acids. Germline values: CDR1 SGDLS, CDR2 YYNGEE. Trimming removed 4 bases from V and 1 base from J; junction bases left unmatched: 12. The CDR3 DNA reads TGTGCCAGCAGCCCTCAAGGACAGGGCTTGGGGAACACTGAAGCTTTCTTT. It is translated as CASSPQGQGLGNTEAFF.

Concerning this clone itself: This sample also contains other DNA sequences that code for the same CDR3. The V gene is TRBV4-3, the J gene TRBJ2-7; 10 nucleotides match TRBD1. The CDR3 sequence is 16 residues long. J lost 1 base, V lost 1 base, and 4 bases had no gene match. Germline V gene sequence: CDR1 LGHNA, CDR2 YSLEER. DNA of the CDR3: TGCGCCAGCAGCCAAGGAGACAGGGGGCGATCCTACGAGCAGTACTTC. It encodes CASSQGDRGRSYEQYF.

The chain joins TRBV30 to TRBJ1-2; tentative D call: TRBD1 (5 bases). Trimming shortened V by 1 base and J by 8 bases, and 20 bases separated the two germline ends. CDR3 size: 15 residues. Per germline, CDR1 GTSNPN and CDR2 SVGIG (reference sequence). CDR3 sequence: CAWSARGWGGGGYTF. The CDR3 DNA is TGTGCCTGGAGTGCCCGTGGCTGGGGTGGGGGAGGCTACACCTTC.

This rearrangement joins TRBV2 to TRBJ2-7, with 9 bases lining up with TRBD1. This CDR3 contains 13 residues. Germline CDR1 reads SNHLY; CDR2 reads FYNNEI. The V gene end was trimmed by 10 bases and the J gene end by 4 bases; junction bases not matched to a gene: 8. The CDR3 reads CAIGTGRGYEQYF. In nucleotides, the CDR3 is TGTGCCATCGGGACAGGGAGAGGGTACGAGCAGTACTTC.